The clone carrying this T cell receptor (beta chain) was picked up many times. This sample's time point: newly diagnosed GD, antithyroid drugs for less than 3 months. Generation of the TCR library employed RNA extracted from PBMCs. The sample originates from a study of regulatory T cells in long-lasting Graves disease. Looking at the study overall: Duration of antithyroid drug therapy among newly diagnosed Graves' patients was under 3 months.

Building the TCR beta libraries relied on iRepertoire HTBI primers, and CDR3 regions underwent Arm-PCR. TCRdb reprocessed the multiplex PCR reads via MiXCR and lists one record per CDR3 protein. Seen here are around 450,000 distinct CDR3 sequences, under 15% observed once, and the top ten hold approximately 15%. Another study also made use of these data, one on T cells in Graves' hyperthyroidism and ophthalmopathy. That report adds: Clinical symptoms, serum thyroxine and TRAb, thyroid ultrasound and orbital computed tomography together formed the diagnostic basis. First-round RT-PCR targeting the TCR CDR3 was performed with the HTBI primer set.

The input for sequencing was peripheral blood mononuclear cells (PBMCs), taken at new diagnosis, from a patient treated with antithyroid drugs. The receptor was derived from a woman under 40 with Graves disease.

In DNA, the CDR3 is TGTGCCAGCAGCTTGGGGGACAGGGGGATAGATACGCAGTATTTT. As protein: CASSLGDRGIDTQYF. J is TRBJ2-3 and V is TRBV5-4; 11 bases are shared with TRBD1. Germline loops: CDR1 SGHNT, CDR2 YYREEE (reference sequence). Unmatched junction bases numbered 2, after V lost 0 bases and J lost 5 bases. The CDR3 runs 15 residues.